This TCR beta chain was retrieved from a study of blood T cell repertoires in COVID-19. Whole-study context: Sources were T cells, B-cell-depleted T cells, or PBMCs; the material itself was cDNA or gDNA.

In the original analysis: Amplification of reference gene primers was used by the study to estimate nucleated cell counts. Assay: immunoSEQ multiplex PCR; the TCRdb copy retains only in-frame clones and omits some. V, J and clone size reflect that table, while D and trimming were determined from the DNA. The sample has 110,000 to 150,000 clones; 75% to 90% are singletons. Germline-derived CDR1 and CDR2 are MDHEN and SYDVKM. The CDR3 has 14 residues. V shed 6 bases and J shed 4 bases, with 13 bases lying between them. V gene TRBV28 combines with J gene TRBJ2-4; possible D gene TRBD1, 6 bases. The clonotype comes from a man aged 55 to 70 with active or convalescent COVID-19. Sequencing was done on a sample of peripheral blood. CDR3 bases: TGTGCCAGCAGAATAGGGGGAGTAAAAAACATTCAGTACTTC. It is translated as CASRIGGVKNIQYF.